The clone carrying this TCR beta chain appeared a few times. Its antigen is currently unknown. One entry per CDR3 protein, called by TCRdb with MiXCR from the 5' RACE reads. The data hold approximately 1,000 distinct CDR3 sequences, with roughly 22% observed a single time. This CDR3 is built from 15 residues. V shed 2 bases, J shed 4 bases, and the junction held 5 bases outside the gene matches. Germline CDR1 and CDR2: SGHRS and YFSETQ. Indicated time point: sample taken at primary tumor resection. TCRs were sequenced from unsorted whole RNA of tumor, nontumor lung or PBMC. The data belong to a study of spatial heterogeneity in lung cancer. Study information: Matched bulk RNA-seq provided a T cell module score, and TCR transcript counts in tumor regions correlated strongly with it. Study-wide results and caveats: Mutation counts in tumors were tracked by counts of expanded intratumoral alpha and beta TCRs. Expanded TCRs classified as ubiquitous or regional were counted, and these counts tracked ubiquitous and regional nonsynonymous mutations, respectively.

This specimen was lung tumor tissue, taken at surgery. V is TRBV5-1 and J is TRBJ2-1, with 8 bases lining up with TRBD2. The TCR comes from a male donor with early-stage non-small cell lung cancer. As DNA, the CDR3 is TGCGCCAGCAGCTTTAAACTAGCGGCTTACAATGAGCAGTTCTTC. Amino acid sequence: CASSFKLAAYNEQFF. Using reference TRBV5-1 and TRBJ2-1 for the parts outside the CDR3, the full variable domain is KAGVTQTPRYLIKTRGQQVTLSCSPISGHRSVSWYQQTPGQGLQFLFEYFSETQRNKGNFPGRFSGRQFSNSRSEMNVSTLELGDSALYLCASSFKLAAYNEQFFGPGTRLTVL.